This T cell receptor beta chain is drawn from a study of cytomegalovirus exposure and HLA in healthy donors. The study's findings and limits: Sequencing likely caused a cluster of highly shared sequence variants.

This PCR relied on a set of 60 Vbeta primers and 13 Jbeta primers. The data were produced by immunoSEQ multiplex PCR, yet TCRdb's version contains in-frame clones alone and is incomplete. The profile shows 140,000 to 150,000 clones, over 65% of them singletons. Comment on this clone: The antigen is undetermined.

Sequencing input: PBMCs. The receptor's source is a man in his forties in good health and CMV-seropositive.

The CDR3 DNA follows: TGTGCCAGCAGTAGCGGGAACACCGGGGAGCTGTTTTTT. Translated, it gives CASSSGNTGELFF. This rearrangement joins TRBV9 to TRBJ2-2; D possibly corresponds to TRBD2 (6 bases). Between the trimmed V and J ends, which lost 5 bases and 1 base, there was a span of 6 bases. This CDR3 contains 13 residues. CDR1 is SGDLS, CDR2 YYNGEE, per germline. Complete variable domain (other parts from reference TRBV9 and TRBJ2-2): DSGVTQTPKHLITATGQRVTLRCSPRSGDLSVYWYQQSLDQGLQFLIQYYNGEERAKGNILERFSAQQFPDLHSELNLSSLELGDSALYFCASSSGNTGELFFGEGSRLTVL.